This TCR beta chain originates from a study of T cell responses to AZD1222 COVID-19 vaccine (dated by TCRdb to 2020 to 2022). For the study in its entirety: AZD1222 recipients with second doses at about 4 weeks or about 12 weeks were pooled, because spike-specific TCR depth and breadth did not differ between schedules. Enrollment into the trials was organized by age into subgroups of 18-55, 56-69 and 70-plus years, and those subgroups contained about 150, 27 and 61 TCR-sequenced participants, respectively. A total of approximately 230 trial participants underwent TCR sequencing, of whom around 200 received two doses of AZD1222 and some 25 received two doses of the MenACWY control vaccine. The investigation overall reported the following: Conclusions about previously exposed vaccinees are limited, since just five to seven AZD1222 recipients were seropositive for SARS-CoV-2 at baseline. Spike-specific TCR breadth and depth rose significantly after two AZD1222 doses compared with day 0 and with MenACWY recipients. Most participants were white British and females outnumbered males, and the authors suggested that clonal diversity may have been underestimated. The 56-69-year group was small, and its depth increase did not reach significance, likely because of low power. Reportedly, almost half of the unique spike-specific TCRs recognized epitopes lying outside the regions that are mutated in the B.1.351 and B.1.1.7 variants. CD4 TCRs associated with the vaccine covered the entire spike protein, and the dominant responses were in regions 160-218 and 743-854. Because no day 14 peak-response samples were available, repertoires were characterized only after the peak T cell response.

The CDR3 regions of human TCRbeta chains were subjected to immunosequencing. As for the original processing: TCRs in the repertoires were compared against a reference library of SARS-CoV-2-specific TCRs that had been generated with the MIRA antigen-specificity platform. Breadth was defined as the fraction of unique TCRs that were SARS-CoV-2-associated, and depth was defined as the fraction of total T cells that were SARS-CoV-2-associated. Using the MIRA data, each spike-specific TCR was assigned both to the spike region to which the TCR was reactive and to a CD4 or CD8 class. Log10-transformed breadth and depth values were compared by one-way ANOVA with Sidak's multiple comparisons tests. This immuneACCESS table, as held by TCRdb, lists in-frame sequences with V and J called but not all clones. Of the missing ones, under half trace to an unresolved V gene in checked studies; the others have no known cause. The V and J calls and the clone size are those of that table, but D and trimming were determined from the DNA. Present in this sample are some 140,000 clones, around 90% of which were seen just once. Clones ranked in the top ten supply 3% to 3.5% of the sample.

What this sample's time point label stands for: baseline before first vaccination. The vaccinee samples were drawn from two UK trials, COV001 and COV002, one of which was a single-blind randomized controlled phase 2/3 trial testing AZD1222 (ChAdOx1 nCoV-19) in healthy adults. For TCRbeta chain sequencing, PBMC samples were collected from trial participants at day 0 and at day 28 after the second dose. From the germline V gene, CDR1 is MNHNS and CDR2 is SASEGT. CDR3 length: 15 amino acids, cysteine to phenylalanine. Of all the DNA, just the CDR3 is kept, 45 bases in frame from base 1. V lost 0 bases and J lost 0 bases; the stretch between them is 8 bases long. Remarks on this clone: Its specific antigen is unknown. No per-base quality is available; no much larger clone lies one base away.

This sequence originates from an adult in good health. Sample: peripheral blood, taken on day 0 of AZD1222 vaccination. The V gene is TRBV6-1 and the J gene is TRBJ1-1; no D gene is confidently identified. The CDR3 region reads CASSEARSVNTEAFF. The DNA sequence follows: TGTGCCAGCAGTGAAGCGAGATCGGTGAACACTGAAGCTTTCTTT.